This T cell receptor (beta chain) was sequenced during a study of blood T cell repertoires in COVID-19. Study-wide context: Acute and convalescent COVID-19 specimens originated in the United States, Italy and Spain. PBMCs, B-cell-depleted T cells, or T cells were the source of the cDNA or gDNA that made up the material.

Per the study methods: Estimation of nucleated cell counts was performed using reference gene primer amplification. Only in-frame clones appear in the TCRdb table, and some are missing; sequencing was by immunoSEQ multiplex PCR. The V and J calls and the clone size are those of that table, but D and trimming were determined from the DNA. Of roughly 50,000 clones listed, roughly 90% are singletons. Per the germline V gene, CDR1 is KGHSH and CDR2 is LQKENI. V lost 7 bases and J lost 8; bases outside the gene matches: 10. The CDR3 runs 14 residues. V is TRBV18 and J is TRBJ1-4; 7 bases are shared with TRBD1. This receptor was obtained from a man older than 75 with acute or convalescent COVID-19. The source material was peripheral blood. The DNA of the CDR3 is TGTGCCAGCTTCCCACAGGGGAGATCAGAAAAACTGTTTTTT. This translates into CASFPQGRSEKLFF. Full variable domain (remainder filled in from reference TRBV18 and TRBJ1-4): NAGVMQNPRHLVRRRGQEARLRCSPMKGHSHVYWYRQLPEEGLKFMVYLQKENIIDESGMPKERFSAEFPKEGPSILRIQQVVRGDSAAYFCASFPQGRSEKLFFGSGTQLSVL.